The T cell receptor beta chain under discussion was sequenced for a study of shared clonotypes between healthy human individuals. General observations from the study: Tissues were not sampled, only blood, and their repertoires likely differ.

V was shortened by 6 bases and J by 8 bases, with 7 bases between the two germline ends. CDR1 and CDR2 from the germline V gene are ENHRY and SYGVKD. The CDR3 contains 11 residues. Each cell subset's genomic DNA was divided evenly among several immunoSEQ plates. In the source study's methods: For the immunoSEQ data, sequences were junction-only without quality scores, so filtering differed. The method was immunoSEQ multiplex PCR; TCRdb's version includes in-frame clones alone and lacks a portion of them. V and J calls and clone size are those listed in that table; D and trimming were worked out from the DNA. The sample shows a few million clones, roughly nine tenths of them seen only once. For this clone: Its antigen is not known. Other DNA sequences from this sample encode an identical CDR3 as well.

The chain has TRBV10-3 and TRBJ1-4; D is unclear. The receptor's source is a young man in good health. Sequenced: naive CD4+ T cells sorted from blood. The subset denotes: CD45RA+ positively selected. The CDR3 region has the DNA TGTGCCATCAGCAGCGGCGAAAAACTGTTTTTT. Amino acids: CAISSGEKLFF.